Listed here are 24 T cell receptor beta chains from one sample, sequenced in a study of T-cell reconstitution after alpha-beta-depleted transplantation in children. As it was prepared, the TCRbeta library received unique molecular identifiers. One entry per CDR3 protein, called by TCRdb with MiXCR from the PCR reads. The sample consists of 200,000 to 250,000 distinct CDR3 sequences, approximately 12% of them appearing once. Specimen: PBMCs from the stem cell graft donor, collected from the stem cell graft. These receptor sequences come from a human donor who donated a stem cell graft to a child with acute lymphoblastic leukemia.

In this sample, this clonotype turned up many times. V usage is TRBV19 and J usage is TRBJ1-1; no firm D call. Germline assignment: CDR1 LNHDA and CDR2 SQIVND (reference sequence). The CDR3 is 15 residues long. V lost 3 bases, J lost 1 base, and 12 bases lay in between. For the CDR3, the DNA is TGTGCCAGTAGTATTGAGGGAAGGGCGAACACTGAAGCTTTCTTT. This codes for CASSIEGRANTEAFF.

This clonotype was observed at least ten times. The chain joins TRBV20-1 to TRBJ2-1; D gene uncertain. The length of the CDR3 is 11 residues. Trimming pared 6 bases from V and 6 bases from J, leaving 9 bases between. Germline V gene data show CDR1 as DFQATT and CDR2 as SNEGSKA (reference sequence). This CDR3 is CSADLANEQFF. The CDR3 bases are TGCAGTGCAGACTTAGCCAATGAGCAGTTCTTC.

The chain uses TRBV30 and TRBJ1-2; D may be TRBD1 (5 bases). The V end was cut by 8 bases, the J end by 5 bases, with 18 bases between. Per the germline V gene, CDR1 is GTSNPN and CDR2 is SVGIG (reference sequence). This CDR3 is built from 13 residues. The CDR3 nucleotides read TGTGCCCGAGAGGTGTCTGACAGATATGGCTACACCTTC. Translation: CAREVSDRYGYTF.

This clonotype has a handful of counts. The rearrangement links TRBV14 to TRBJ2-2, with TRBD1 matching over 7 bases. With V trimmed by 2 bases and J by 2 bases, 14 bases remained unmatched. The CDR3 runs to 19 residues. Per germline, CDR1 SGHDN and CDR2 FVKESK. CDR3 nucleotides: TGTGCCAGCAGCCAACCCTGGGGCGGGCCAGGGGGTAACACCGGGGAGCTGTTTTTT. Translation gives CASSQPWGGPGGNTGELFF.

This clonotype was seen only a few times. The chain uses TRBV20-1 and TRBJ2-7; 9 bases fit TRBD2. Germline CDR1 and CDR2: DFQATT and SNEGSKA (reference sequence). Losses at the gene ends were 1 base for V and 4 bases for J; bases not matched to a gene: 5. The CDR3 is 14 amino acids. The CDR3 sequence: CSARGGRGRYEQYF. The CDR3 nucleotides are TGCAGTGCTAGAGGCGGGAGGGGGCGGTACGAGCAGTACTTC.

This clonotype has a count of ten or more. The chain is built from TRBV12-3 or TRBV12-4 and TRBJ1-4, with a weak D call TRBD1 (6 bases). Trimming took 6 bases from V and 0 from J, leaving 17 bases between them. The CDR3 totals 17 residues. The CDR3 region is CASSGRTVIATNEKLFF. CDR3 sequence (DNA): TGTGCCAGCAGCGGCCGGACAGTTATTGCAACTAATGAAAAACTGTTTTTT.

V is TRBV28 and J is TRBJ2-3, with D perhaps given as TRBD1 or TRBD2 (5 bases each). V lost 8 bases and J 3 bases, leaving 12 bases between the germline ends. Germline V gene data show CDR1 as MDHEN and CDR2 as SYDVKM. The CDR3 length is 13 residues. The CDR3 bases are TGTGCCAGCCGGGTTGGGGGAACAGATACGCAGTATTTT. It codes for CASRVGGTDTQYF.

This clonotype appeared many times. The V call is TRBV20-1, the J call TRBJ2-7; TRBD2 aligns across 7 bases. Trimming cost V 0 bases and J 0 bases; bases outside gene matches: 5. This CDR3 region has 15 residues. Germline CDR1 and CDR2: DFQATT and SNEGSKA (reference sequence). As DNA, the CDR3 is TGCAGTGCTAGAGAGTTCGGGAGGAGCTCCTACGAGCAGTACTTC. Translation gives CSAREFGRSSYEQYF.

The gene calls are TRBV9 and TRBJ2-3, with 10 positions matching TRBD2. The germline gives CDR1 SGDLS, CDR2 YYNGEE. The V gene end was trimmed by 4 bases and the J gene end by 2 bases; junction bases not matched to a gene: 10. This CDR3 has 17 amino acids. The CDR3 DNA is TGTGCCAGCAGCCCCCGAATAGCGGGGGGAGTCACAGATACGCAGTATTTT. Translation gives CASSPRIAGGVTDTQYF.

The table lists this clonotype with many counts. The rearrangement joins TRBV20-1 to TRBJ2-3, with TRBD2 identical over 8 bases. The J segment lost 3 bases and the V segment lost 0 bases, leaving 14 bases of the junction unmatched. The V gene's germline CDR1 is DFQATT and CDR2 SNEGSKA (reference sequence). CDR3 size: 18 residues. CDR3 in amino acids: CSARDLNSGLAGTDTQYF. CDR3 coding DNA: TGCAGTGCTAGAGACCTTAATTCGGGCTTAGCGGGGACAGATACGCAGTATTTT.

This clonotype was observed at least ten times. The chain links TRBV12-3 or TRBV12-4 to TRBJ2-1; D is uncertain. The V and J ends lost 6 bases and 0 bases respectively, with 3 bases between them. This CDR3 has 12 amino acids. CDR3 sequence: CASSVSYNEQFF. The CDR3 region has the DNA TGTGCCAGCAGCGTCTCCTACAATGAGCAGTTCTTC.

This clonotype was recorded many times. The CDR3 spells CASIPPGTASTDTQYF. CDR3 nucleotides: TGTGCCAGCATCCCTCCTGGGACTGCTAGCACAGATACGCAGTATTTT. V is TRBV6-5 and J is TRBJ2-3, with TRBD2 as a possible D gene (6 bases). The germline V gene has CDR1 MNHEY and CDR2 SVGAGI. Trimming stripped 7 bases from V and 0 bases from J, with 17 bases between. The CDR3 consists of 16 residues.

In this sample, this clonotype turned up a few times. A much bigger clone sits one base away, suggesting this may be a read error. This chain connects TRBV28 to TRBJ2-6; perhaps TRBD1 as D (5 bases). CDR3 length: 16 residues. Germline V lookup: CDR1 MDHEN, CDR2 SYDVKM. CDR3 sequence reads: CASSRTPFSGANGLTF. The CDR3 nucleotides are TGTGCCAGCAGCCGGACACCTTTCTCTGGGGCCAACGGCCTGACTTTC.

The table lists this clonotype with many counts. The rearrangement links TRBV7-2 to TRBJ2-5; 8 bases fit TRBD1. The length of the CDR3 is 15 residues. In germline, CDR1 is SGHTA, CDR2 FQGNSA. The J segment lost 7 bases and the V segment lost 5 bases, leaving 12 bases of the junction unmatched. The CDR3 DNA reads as TGTGCCAGCAGCGCCGGACAGGGTGGATGGGGGACCCAGTACTTC. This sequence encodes CASSAGQGGWGTQYF.

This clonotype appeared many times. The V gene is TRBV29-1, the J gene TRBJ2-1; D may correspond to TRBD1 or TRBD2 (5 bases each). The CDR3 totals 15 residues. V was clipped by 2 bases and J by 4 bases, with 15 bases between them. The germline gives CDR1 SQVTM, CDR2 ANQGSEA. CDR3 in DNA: TGCAGCGTTGAAATTTTGGGGGAGTTGTACAATGAGCAGTTCTTC. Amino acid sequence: CSVEILGELYNEQFF.

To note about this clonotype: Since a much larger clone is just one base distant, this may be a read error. The CDR3 bases are TGTGCCAGCAGCCCGGGACTATCCTACTACGAGCAGTACTTC. Protein sequence: CASSPGLSYYEQYF. The rearrangement links TRBV5-6 to TRBJ2-7; 7 positions agree with TRBD2. V lost 4 bases to trimming and J lost 3 bases; unmatched junction nucleotides: 7. Germline assignment: CDR1 SGHDT and CDR2 YYEEEE. The CDR3 is 14 amino acids.

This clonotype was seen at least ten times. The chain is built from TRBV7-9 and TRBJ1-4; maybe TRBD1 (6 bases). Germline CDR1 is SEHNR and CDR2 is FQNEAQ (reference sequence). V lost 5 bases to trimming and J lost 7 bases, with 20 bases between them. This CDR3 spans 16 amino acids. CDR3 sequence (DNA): TGTGCCAGCAGCCCCTCAAGGGGGGCACGAGGTGAAAAACTGTTTTTT. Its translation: CASSPSRGARGEKLFF. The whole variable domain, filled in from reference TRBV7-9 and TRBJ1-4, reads DTGVSQNPRHKITKRGQNVTFRCDPISEHNRLYWYRQTLGQGPEFLTYFQNEAQLEKSRLLSDRFSAERPKGSFSTLEIQRTEQGDSAMYLCASSPSRGARGEKLFFGSGTQLSVL.

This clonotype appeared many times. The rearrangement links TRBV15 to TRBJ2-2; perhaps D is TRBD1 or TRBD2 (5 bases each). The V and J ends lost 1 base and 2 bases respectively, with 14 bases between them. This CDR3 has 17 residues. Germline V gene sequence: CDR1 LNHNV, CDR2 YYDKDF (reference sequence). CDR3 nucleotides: TGTGCCACCAGCAGAGCCTGGGACGGAGACAACACCGGGGAGCTGTTTTTT. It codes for CATSRAWDGDNTGELFF.

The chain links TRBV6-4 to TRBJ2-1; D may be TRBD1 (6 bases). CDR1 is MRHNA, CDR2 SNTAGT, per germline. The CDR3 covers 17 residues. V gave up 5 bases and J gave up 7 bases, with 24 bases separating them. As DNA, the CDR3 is TGTGCCAGCAGTCGACTCATTGGCAGGGGATTGATAAATGAGCAGTTCTTC. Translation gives CASSRLIGRGLINEQFF.

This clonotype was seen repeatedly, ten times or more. For the CDR3, the DNA is TGCAGCGTTGAAGGGGGGCGAAGCCAAGAGACCCAGTACTTC. It specifies CSVEGGRSQETQYF. The rearrangement links TRBV29-1 to TRBJ2-5; D might be TRBD1 (6 bases). The CDR3 has 14 amino acids. Germline CDR1 reads SQVTM; CDR2 reads ANQGSEA. Trimming removed 1 base from V and 1 base from J, with 10 bases in between.

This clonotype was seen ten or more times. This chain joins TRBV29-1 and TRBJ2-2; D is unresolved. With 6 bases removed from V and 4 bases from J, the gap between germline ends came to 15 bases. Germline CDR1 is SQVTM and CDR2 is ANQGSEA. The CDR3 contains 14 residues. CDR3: CSVSGPGRTGELFF. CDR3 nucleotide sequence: TGCAGCGTGTCGGGTCCCGGGCGCACCGGGGAGCTGTTTTTT.

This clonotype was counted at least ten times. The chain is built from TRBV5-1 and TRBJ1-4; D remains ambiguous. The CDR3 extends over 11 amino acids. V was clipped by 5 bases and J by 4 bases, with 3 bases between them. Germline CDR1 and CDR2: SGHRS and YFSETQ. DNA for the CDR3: TGCGCCAGCAGGGGTAATGAAAAACTGTTTTTT. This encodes CASRGNEKLFF. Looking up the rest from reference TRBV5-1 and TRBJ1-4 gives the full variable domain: KAGVTQTPRYLIKTRGQQVTLSCSPISGHRSVSWYQQTPGQGLQFLFEYFSETQRNKGNFPGRFSGRQFSNSRSEMNVSTLELGDSALYLCASRGNEKLFFGSGTQLSVL.

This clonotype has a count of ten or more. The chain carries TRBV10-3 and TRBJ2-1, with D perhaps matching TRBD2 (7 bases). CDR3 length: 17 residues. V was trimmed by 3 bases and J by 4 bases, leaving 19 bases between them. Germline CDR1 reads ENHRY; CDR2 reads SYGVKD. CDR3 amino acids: CAISDQKRGGEYNEQFF. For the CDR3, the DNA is TGTGCCATCAGTGACCAAAAAAGGGGGGGGGAGTACAATGAGCAGTTCTTC.

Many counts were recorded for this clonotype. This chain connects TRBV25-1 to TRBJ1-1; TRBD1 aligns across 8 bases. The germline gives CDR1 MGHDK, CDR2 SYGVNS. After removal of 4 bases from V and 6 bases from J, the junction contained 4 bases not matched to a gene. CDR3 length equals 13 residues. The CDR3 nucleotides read TGTGCCAGCAGTGCAAGGGGACAGGCTGAAGCTTTCTTT. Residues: CASSARGQAEAFF.